This T cell receptor (beta chain) was identified during a study of siplizumab effects on memory and regulatory T cells. Regarding the study as a whole: In roughly 75-96% of proliferating CD4+ or CD8+ clones, a naive or memory phenotype could not be assigned.

Each sample contributed around 1.1 x 10^5 TCR templates to the assay. Clones were sequenced by immunoSEQ multiplex PCR, and TCRdb holds only the in-frame ones, with some missing. The table lists approximately 92,000 clones, about 93% of them singletons. Regarding this clone: Antigen specificity is unknown.

The V and J ends lost 0 bases and 6 bases respectively, with 11 bases between them. CDR3 length equals 14 residues. From germline, CDR1 is LNHDA and CDR2 SQIVND (reference sequence). This TCR was sampled from a human donor in good health. The source material was non-Treg CD4+ T cells sorted from blood. J is TRBJ1-2 and V is TRBV19, with unresolved D. CDR3 nucleotides: TGTGCCAGTAGTATAGATCTCCGGTACCATGGCTACACCTTC. It translates to CASSIDLRYHGYTF.